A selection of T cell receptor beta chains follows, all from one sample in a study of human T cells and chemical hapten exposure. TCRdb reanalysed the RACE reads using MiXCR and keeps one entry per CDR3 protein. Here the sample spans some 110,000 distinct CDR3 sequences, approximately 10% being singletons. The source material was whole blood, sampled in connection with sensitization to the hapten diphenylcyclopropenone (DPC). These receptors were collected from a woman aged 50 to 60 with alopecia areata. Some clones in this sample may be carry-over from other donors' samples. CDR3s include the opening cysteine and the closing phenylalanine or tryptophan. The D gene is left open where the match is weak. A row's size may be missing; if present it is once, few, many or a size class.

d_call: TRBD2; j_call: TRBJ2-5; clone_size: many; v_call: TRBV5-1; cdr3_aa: CASSLRAGGNQETQYF; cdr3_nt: TGCGCCAGCAGCTTGAGAGCGGGGGGTAACCAAGAGACCCAGTACTTC
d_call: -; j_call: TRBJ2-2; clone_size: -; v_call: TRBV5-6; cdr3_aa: CASSWGTTGELFF; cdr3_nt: TGTGCCAGCAGCTGGGGCACCACCGGGGAGCTGTTTTTT
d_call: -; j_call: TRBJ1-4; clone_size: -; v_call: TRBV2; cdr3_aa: CASSGRALNEKLFF; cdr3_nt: TGTGCCAGCAGCGGACGGGCCCTAAATGAAAAACTGTTTTTT
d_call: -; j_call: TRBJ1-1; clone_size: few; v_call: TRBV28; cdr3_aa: CASSRVENTEAFF; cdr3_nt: TGTGCCAGCAGCCGCGTGGAGAACACTGAAGCTTTCTTT
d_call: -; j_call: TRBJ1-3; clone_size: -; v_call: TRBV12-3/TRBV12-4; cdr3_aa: CASSLDRTVSGNTIYF; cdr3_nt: TGTGCCAGCAGTTTAGATCGGACAGTATCTGGAAACACCATATATTTT
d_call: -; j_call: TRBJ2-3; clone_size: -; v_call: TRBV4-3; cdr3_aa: CASSRSAGLPPFLDTQYF; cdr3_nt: TGCGCCAGCAGCCGCAGCGCCGGGCTCCCTCCCTTTCTAGATACGCAGTATTTT
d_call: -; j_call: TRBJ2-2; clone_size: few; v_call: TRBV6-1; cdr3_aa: CASLRGAGGELFF; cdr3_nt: TGTGCCAGCCTTCGGGGGGCAGGCGGGGAGCTGTTTTTT
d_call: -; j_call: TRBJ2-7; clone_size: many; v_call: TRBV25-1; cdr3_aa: CASSGAVHEQYF; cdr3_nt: TGTGCCAGCAGCGGAGCAGTCCACGAGCAGTACTTC
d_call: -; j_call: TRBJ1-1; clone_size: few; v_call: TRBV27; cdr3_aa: CASSVWGTEAFF; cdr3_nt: TGTGCCAGCAGTGTATGGGGGACTGAAGCTTTCTTT
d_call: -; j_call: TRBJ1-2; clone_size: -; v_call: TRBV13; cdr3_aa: CASSLVLRPGSGYTF; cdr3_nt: TGTGCCAGCAGCTTAGTCTTACGCCCGGGGAGCGGCTACACCTTC
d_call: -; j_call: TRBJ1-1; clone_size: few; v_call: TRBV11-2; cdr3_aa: CASSSGSTEAFF; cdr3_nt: TGTGCCAGCAGCTCAGGGAGCACTGAAGCTTTCTTT
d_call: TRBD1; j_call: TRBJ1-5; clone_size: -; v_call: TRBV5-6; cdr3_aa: CASSFQGAFQPQHF; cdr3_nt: TGTGCCAGCAGCTTCCAGGGGGCATTTCAGCCCCAGCATTTT
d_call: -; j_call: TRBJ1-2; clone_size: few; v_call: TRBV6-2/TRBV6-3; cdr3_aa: CASSLDSANGYTF; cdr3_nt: TGTGCCAGCAGTCTGGACAGCGCGAATGGCTACACCTTC
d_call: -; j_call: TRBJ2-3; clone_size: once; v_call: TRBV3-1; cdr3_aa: CASSPSGGIGQTLKRDTQYF; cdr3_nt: TGTGCCAGCAGCCCTTCCGGGGGGATAGGACAGACTTTAAAGAGAGATACGCAGTATTTT
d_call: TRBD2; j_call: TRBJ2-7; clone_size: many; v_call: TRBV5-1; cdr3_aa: CASSWGTSSDEQYF; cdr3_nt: TGCGCCAGCAGCTGGGGGACTAGTAGCGACGAGCAGTACTTC
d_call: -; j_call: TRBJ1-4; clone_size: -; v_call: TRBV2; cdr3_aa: CASSESRDGKLFF; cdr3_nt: TGTGCCAGCAGTGAGTCCAGGGACGGAAAACTGTTTTTT
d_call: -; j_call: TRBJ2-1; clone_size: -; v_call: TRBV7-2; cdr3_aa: CASSFESYNEQFF; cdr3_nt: TGTGCCAGCAGCTTTGAATCCTACAATGAGCAGTTCTTC
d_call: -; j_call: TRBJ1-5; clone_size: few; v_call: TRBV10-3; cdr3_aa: CAISVESSNQPQHF; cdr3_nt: TGTGCCATCAGCGTTGAAAGTAGCAATCAGCCCCAGCATTTT
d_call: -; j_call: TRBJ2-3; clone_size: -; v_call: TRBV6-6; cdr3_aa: CASSYSQVPDTQYF; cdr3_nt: TGTGCCAGCAGTTACTCACAGGTGCCAGATACGCAGTATTTT
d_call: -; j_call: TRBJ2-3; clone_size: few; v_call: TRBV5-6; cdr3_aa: CASSAGSTDTQYF; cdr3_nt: TGTGCCAGCTCGGCGGGCAGCACAGATACGCAGTATTTT
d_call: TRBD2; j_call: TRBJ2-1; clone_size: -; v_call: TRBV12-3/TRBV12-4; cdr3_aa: CASSPGLAGAGQDEQFF; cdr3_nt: TGTGCCAGCAGTCCCGGACTAGCGGGGGCTGGACAAGATGAGCAGTTCTTC
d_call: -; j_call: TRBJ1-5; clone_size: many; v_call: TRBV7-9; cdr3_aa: CASSLQGNNQPQHF; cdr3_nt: TGTGCCAGCAGCCTTCAGGGGAACAATCAGCCCCAGCATTTT
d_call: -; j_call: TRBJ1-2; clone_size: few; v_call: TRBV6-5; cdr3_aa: CASSSFPDVLYGYTF; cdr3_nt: TGTGCCAGCAGTTCCTTCCCTGACGTCTTATATGGCTACACCTTC